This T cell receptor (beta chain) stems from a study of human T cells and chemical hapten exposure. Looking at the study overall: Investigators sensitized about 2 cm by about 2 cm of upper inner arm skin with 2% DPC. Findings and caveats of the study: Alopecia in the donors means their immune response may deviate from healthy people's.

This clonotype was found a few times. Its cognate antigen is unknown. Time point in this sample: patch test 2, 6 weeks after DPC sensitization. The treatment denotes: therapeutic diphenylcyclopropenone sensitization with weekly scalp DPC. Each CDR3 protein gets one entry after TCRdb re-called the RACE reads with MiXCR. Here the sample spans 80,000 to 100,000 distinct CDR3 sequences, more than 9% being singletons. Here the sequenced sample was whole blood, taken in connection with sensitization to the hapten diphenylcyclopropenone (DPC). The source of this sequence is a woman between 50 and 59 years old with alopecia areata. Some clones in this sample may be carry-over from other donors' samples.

The CDR3 spells CAISDGRKGETQYF. CDR3 bases: TGTGCCATCAGTGACGGTAGGAAGGGCGAGACCCAGTACTTC. The J gene is TRBJ2-5, the V gene TRBV10-3; D is ambiguous. Deletions cut 3 bases from V and 5 bases from J, with 13 bases between. CDR3 length: 14 residues. Per germline, CDR1 ENHRY and CDR2 SYGVKD.